Listed here are 20 T cell receptor beta chains from one sample, sequenced in a study of human T cells and chemical hapten exposure. One entry per CDR3 protein, called by TCRdb with MiXCR from the RACE reads. Of some 45,000 distinct CDR3 sequences listed, nearly 4.5% are singletons. Described time point: healthy volunteer bleed at 2 weeks. Unfractionated whole blood was the source from which total RNA was extracted. The sequenced material came from whole blood. The receptors originated from a human donor in good health. Some clones in this sample may be carry-over from other donors' samples.

This clonotype appeared many times. In DNA, the CDR3 is TGTGCCAGCTCACCTCCGACAGGGGCTGGGTACGAGCAGTACTTC. Translating it yields CASSPPTGAGYEQYF. The chain has TRBV18 and TRBJ2-7; 8 positions match TRBD1. The CDR3 is made up of 15 amino acids. Germline V lookup: CDR1 KGHSH, CDR2 LQKENI. The V segment lost 3 bases and the J segment 4 bases; nucleotides outside the gene matches: 8.

This clonotype was seen only a few times. V usage is TRBV6-6 and J usage is TRBJ1-1; D unclear. Germline V gene sequence: CDR1 MNHNY, CDR2 SVGAGI (reference sequence). V was cut by 3 bases and J by 7 bases, with 9 bases left in between. The CDR3 is made up of 12 amino acids. This CDR3 reads CASSYGNLEAFF. CDR3 in DNA: TGTGCCAGCAGTTATGGGAACCTTGAAGCTTTCTTT.

This clonotype was recorded many times. The V gene is TRBV27, the J gene TRBJ1-2; D possibly corresponds to TRBD1 (6 bases). V lost 8 bases to trimming and J lost 0 bases, with 16 bases between them. There are 15 residues in the CDR3. Germline CDR1 MNHEY, CDR2 SMNVEV (reference sequence). The CDR3 spells CASQGRGAANYGYTF. CDR3 sequence (DNA): TGTGCCAGCCAAGGGCGGGGGGCGGCTAACTATGGCTACACCTTC.

This clonotype has just a few counts. The chain joins TRBV27 to TRBJ2-1; 9 bases align to TRBD2. The CDR3 sequence is 17 residues long. V dropped 4 bases and J dropped 3; count of bases not matched to a gene: 10. Germline V lookup: CDR1 MNHEY, CDR2 SMNVEV (reference sequence). The CDR3 DNA sequence: TGTGCCAGCAGTTCCCTCAAGGCTAGCGGGGACTACAATGAGCAGTTCTTC. This sequence encodes CASSSLKASGDYNEQFF.

This clonotype was observed many times. The gene calls are TRBV6-5 and TRBJ2-1; unclear D gene. The CDR3 totals 14 residues. The ends were cut back, 4 bases at V and 5 bases at J, with 12 bases in the middle. The germline gives CDR1 MNHEY, CDR2 SVGAGI. The DNA for the CDR3 is TGTGCCAGCAGTTTCCGCGGACCCAACAATGAGCAGTTCTTC. Amino acids: CASSFRGPNNEQFF.

The chain couples TRBV7-3 to TRBJ1-1; 7 positions agree with TRBD1. Looked up from germline, CDR1 is SGHTA and CDR2 is FQGTGA. This CDR3 is 14 amino acids long. Trimming took 0 bases from V and 6 from J; bases not matched to a gene: 4. DNA of the CDR3: TGTGCCAGCAGCTTAACAGGGGGCAGATCTGAAGCTTTCTTT. This gives the protein CASSLTGGRSEAFF.

The V call is TRBV5-1, the J call TRBJ1-4, with 9 bases lining up with TRBD1. V lost 4 bases and J lost 6; bases outside the gene matches: 16. In germline, CDR1 is SGHRS, CDR2 YFSETQ. CDR3 length equals 18 residues. The CDR3 sequence: CASSDTGGGYLKDEKLFF. Here the CDR3 DNA reads TGCGCCAGCAGCGATACAGGGGGCGGGTATCTTAAGGATGAAAAACTGTTTTTT.

This clonotype was found many times. V gene TRBV20-1 combines with J gene TRBJ2-3, with D perhaps being TRBD1 or TRBD2 (5 bases each). Germline values: CDR1 DFQATT, CDR2 SNEGSKA (reference sequence). The V and J ends lost 5 bases and 1 base respectively, with 13 bases between them. This CDR3 region has 14 residues. In DNA form, the CDR3 reads TGCAGTGCTCTACAGGACTTCGGCACAGATACGCAGTATTTT. It codes for CSALQDFGTDTQYF.

This clonotype was seen a handful of times. The rearrangement links TRBV30 to TRBJ2-7; tentatively, D is TRBD1 (5 bases). Germline V gives CDR1 GTSNPN, CDR2 SVGIG (reference sequence). V was trimmed by 2 bases and J by 2 bases, leaving 10 bases between them. This CDR3 comprises 13 residues. CDR3 in amino acids: CAWSPGLTYEQYF. Written as DNA, the CDR3 is TGTGCCTGGAGTCCAGGGTTAACCTACGAGCAGTACTTC.

This clonotype was seen ten or more times. V and J are TRBV28 and TRBJ1-5, with D maybe TRBD1 (5 bases). Germline CDR1 MDHEN, CDR2 SYDVKM. The CDR3 spans 15 residues. The V gene lost 5 bases and the J gene lost 6 bases, with 17 bases spanning the gap. CDR3 DNA: TGTGCCAGCAGTCCTCGTGGGGGTATGGGTCAGCCCCAGCATTTT. This sequence encodes CASSPRGGMGQPQHF.

Regarding this clonotype: A much larger clone differs by one base, so this may be a read error. The chain uses TRBV29-1 and TRBJ2-7, with 10 bases matching TRBD2. CDR1 and CDR2 (germline): SQVTM, ANQGSEA. V dropped 7 bases and J dropped 6; count of bases not matched to a gene: 12. The CDR3 has 14 residues. CDR3 nucleotides: TGCAGCGCCCGCCCAGCGGGAGGGCCCGGCGAGCAGTACTTC. It codes for CSARPAGGPGEQYF.

This clonotype showed up many times. The chain links TRBV5-6 to TRBJ1-2; weak D call: TRBD1 (5 bases). V was cut by 1 base and J by 6 bases, with 10 bases left in between. CDR3 length: 13 residues. CDR1 is SGHDT, CDR2 YYEEEE, per germline. The CDR3 sequence: CASSLLGTDGYTF. DNA of the CDR3: TGTGCCAGCAGCTTGTTAGGGACTGATGGCTACACCTTC.

CDR3 residues: CASSSTSVETQYF. For the CDR3, the DNA is TGTGCCAGCAGTTCGACTAGCGTCGAGACCCAGTACTTC. V and J are TRBV2 and TRBJ2-5; 8 bases map to TRBD2. This CDR3 comprises 13 residues. Germline V gene lookup returns CDR1 SNHLY and CDR2 FYNNEI. V shed 5 bases and J 5 bases; nucleotides not matched to a gene: 4. Together with reference TRBV2 and TRBJ2-5, the CDR3 gives the full variable domain: EPEVTQTPSHQVTQMGQEVILRCVPISNHLYFYWYRQILGQKVEFLVSFYNNEISEKSEIFDDQFSVERPDGSNFTLKIRSTKLEDSAMYFCASSSTSVETQYFGPGTRLLVL.

A few counts support this clonotype. The chain couples TRBV29-1 to TRBJ2-5, with D perhaps matching TRBD1 or TRBD2 (6 bases each). In germline, CDR1 is SQVTM, CDR2 ANQGSEA. This CDR3 is built from 14 residues. Trimming shortened V by 2 bases and J by 3 bases, and 13 bases separated the two germline ends. CDR3 residues: CSVERGEVEETQYF. CDR3 bases: TGCAGCGTTGAAAGGGGGGAGGTGGAAGAGACCCAGTACTTC.

V usage is TRBV28 and J usage is TRBJ2-5, with 7 bases lining up with TRBD2. Germline-derived CDR1 and CDR2 are MDHEN and SYDVKM. V was pared by 2 bases and J by 9 bases, with 9 bases of the junction left unmatched. The CDR3 is 14 residues long. The CDR3 region is CASSLGSGPRAQYF. CDR3 sequence (DNA): TGTGCCAGCAGTTTAGGTAGCGGGCCCCGGGCCCAGTACTTC. Combining the CDR3 with reference TRBV28 and TRBJ2-5 gives the whole variable domain DVKVTQSSRYLVKRTGEKVFLECVQDMDHENMFWYRQDPGLGLRLIYFSYDVKMKEKGDIPEGYSVSREKKERFSLILESASTNQTSMYLCASSLGSGPRAQYFGPGTRLLVL.

In its sample, this clonotype was seen many times. The rearrangement joins TRBV5-1 to TRBJ2-1; perhaps TRBD2 as D (5 bases). The CDR3 has 16 amino acids. The germline gives CDR1 SGHRS, CDR2 YFSETQ. V lost 0 bases, J lost 0 bases, and 10 bases lay in between. The DNA for the CDR3 is TGCGCCAGCAGCTTGGGGGAGACAAGCTCCTACAATGAGCAGTTCTTC. This codes for CASSLGETSSYNEQFF.

This clonotype was detected a few times. The rearrangement links TRBV5-4 to TRBJ2-6; D tentatively reads TRBD1 or TRBD2 (5 bases each). V was trimmed by 9 bases and J by 0 bases, leaving 13 bases between them. This CDR3 has 15 amino acids. Germline V gene data show CDR1 as SGHNT and CDR2 as YYREEE (reference sequence). The CDR3 DNA is TGTGCCACCGGGACGGCCCACTCTGGGGCCAACGTCCTGACTTTC. Translating gives CATGTAHSGANVLTF.

This clonotype was detected only a few times. The rearrangement joins TRBV28 to TRBJ2-7; perhaps TRBD1 as D (6 bases). Germline loops: CDR1 MDHEN, CDR2 SYDVKM. With 8 bases removed from V and 3 bases from J, the gap between germline ends came to 20 bases. The CDR3 runs 15 residues. The CDR3 DNA follows: TGTGCCAGCTTAAGCGGTACTTGGGGGCTCTACGAGCAGTACTTC. Translating gives CASLSGTWGLYEQYF.

The chain joins TRBV5-6 to TRBJ2-7, with TRBD1 identical over 9 bases. This CDR3 is 14 amino acids long. J lost 6 bases, V lost 5 bases, and 9 bases had no gene match. Per germline, CDR1 SGHDT and CDR2 YYEEEE. DNA of the CDR3: TGTGCCAGCAGGTGGGGACAGGGTCTGGGCGAGCAGTACTTC. It specifies CASRWGQGLGEQYF.

This clonotype was seen more than once but under ten times. V usage is TRBV24-1 and J usage is TRBJ2-5, with D maybe TRBD2 (6 bases). CDR1 and CDR2 from the germline V gene are KGHDR and SFDVKD. Trimming removed 5 bases from V and 7 bases from J, with 7 bases in between. CDR3 length: 11 amino acids. In nucleotides, the CDR3 is TGTGCCACCAGTGCCGGGGGGACCCAGTACTTC. Translating gives CATSAGGTQYF.